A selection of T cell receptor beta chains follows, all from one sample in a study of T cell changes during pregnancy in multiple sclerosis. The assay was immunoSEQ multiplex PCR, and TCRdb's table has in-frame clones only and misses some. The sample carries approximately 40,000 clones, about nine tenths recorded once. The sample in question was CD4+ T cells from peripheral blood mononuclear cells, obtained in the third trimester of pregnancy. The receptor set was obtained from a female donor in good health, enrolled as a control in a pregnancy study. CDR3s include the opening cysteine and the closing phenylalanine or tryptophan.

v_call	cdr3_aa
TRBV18	CASSPPARGSDQPQHF
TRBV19	CASTQDRASNQPQHF
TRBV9	CASRRDRGTYNEQFF
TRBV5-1	CASSLTSAQETQYF
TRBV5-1	CASSPPDGGTDEQYF
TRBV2	CASSYVGDTQYF
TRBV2	CASSPGDTEAFF
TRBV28	CASTGTGRAYEQYF
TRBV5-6	CASSPSGGATDTQYF
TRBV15	CATSVLTFSRGTQYF
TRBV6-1	CASSEDRGLSPLHF
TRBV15	CATSSGGFGDTGELFF